The clone carrying this T cell receptor (beta chain) was recorded many times. Its antigen is not identified. This sample is part of a study of molecular identifiers for immune sequencing clone quantification. Whole-study results and caveats: Detectable among some 950,000 naive cells, according to reports, was Jurkat TCR RNA spiked in from one cell. Under 1% of molecules in naive cells, but over 98% of effector molecules, belonged to clones above 20 RNA copies.

Methods described previously were used for bulk TCR libraries, and listed TCR primers were applied. TCRdb analysed the PCR reads with MiXCR anew, one entry per CDR3 protein. The profile shows some 580,000 distinct CDR3 sequences, approximately 24% of them singletons. CD8+CD4-CCR7+CD45RA+ sorting gave the naive CD8 T cells. The V end lost 7 bases, the J end lost 5 bases, and 17 bases lay between the germline ends. The V gene's germline CDR1 is MNHEY and CDR2 SVGEGT. The CDR3 loop spans 14 amino acids. The chain links TRBV6-2 or TRBV6-3 to TRBJ1-1, with unresolved D. The source of this sequence is a human donor in good health. Some libraries in this study had Jurkat cell RNA spiked in. Sequenced material: naive CD8+ T cells from blood, with Jurkat cell RNA spiked in. The subset denotes: FACS-sorted CD8+CD4-CCR7+CD45RA+ naive T cells. The CDR3, as DNA: TGTGCCAGCACCCCCGGGGATGACGGGACTGAAGCTTTCTTT. Its protein is CASTPGDDGTEAFF.